The rows below give T cell receptor beta chains drawn from one sample of a study of cytomegalovirus exposure and HLA in healthy donors. The protocol was immunoSEQ multiplex PCR, while the TCRdb copy is restricted to in-frame clones and leaves out a portion. The repertoire holds under 200,000 clones, with 70% to 80% as singletons. The material sequenced was PBMCs. These receptors originate from a man aged 55 to 70 in good health and CMV-seronegative. Each CDR3 is given with its conserved first and last residue. A D gene is named only where the DNA matches it firmly. Not all rows give a size; the values are once, few, many and, for expanded clones, a class.

abundance: -
d_gene: -
len: 13
j_gene: TRBJ2-3
v_gene: TRBV30
CDR3nt: TGTGCCTGGGGGGCTGCCCGCACAGATACGCAGTATTTT
CDR3aa: CAWGAARTDTQYF

abundance: few
d_gene: TRBD1
len: 14
j_gene: TRBJ2-2
v_gene: TRBV4-1
CDR3nt: TGCGCCAGCAGCCAAGGGACAGGTGCCGGGGAGCTGTTTTTT
CDR3aa: CASSQGTGAGELFF

abundance: -
d_gene: TRBD2
len: 18
j_gene: TRBJ2-3
v_gene: TRBV2
CDR3nt: TGTGCCAGCAGTGAAGCCCCCCCCCGACTAGCCGCTATTACTACGCAGTATTTT
CDR3aa: CASSEAPPRLAAITTQYF

abundance: -
d_gene: TRBD1
len: 14
j_gene: TRBJ2-7
v_gene: TRBV6-5
CDR3nt: TGTGCCAGCAGTTCGGACAGGAGCCCCTACGAGCAGTACTTC
CDR3aa: CASSSDRSPYEQYF

abundance: few
d_gene: -
len: 13
j_gene: TRBJ2-7
v_gene: TRBV5-4
CDR3nt: TGTGCCAGCAGCTCGGCGGGAACCTACGAGCAGTACTTC
CDR3aa: CASSSAGTYEQYF

abundance: -
d_gene: -
len: 15
j_gene: TRBJ1-5
v_gene: TRBV19
CDR3nt: TGTGCCAGTAGTATATTGACGGACTCTCGTCAGCCCCAGCATTTT
CDR3aa: CASSILTDSRQPQHF

abundance: -
d_gene: TRBD2
len: 15
j_gene: TRBJ2-5
v_gene: TRBV5-1
CDR3nt: TGCGCCAGCAGCTTGGGCGGGGGACCCTTAGAGACCCAGTACTTC
CDR3aa: CASSLGGGPLETQYF

abundance: once
d_gene: -
len: 16
j_gene: TRBJ1-2
v_gene: TRBV19
CDR3nt: TGTGCCAGTAGTATAGGGAACAGTGGGGCGGACTATGGCTACACCTTC
CDR3aa: CASSIGNSGADYGYTF

abundance: -
d_gene: TRBD1
len: 15
j_gene: TRBJ1-2
v_gene: TRBV28
CDR3nt: TGTGCCAGCAGTACCGGGACAGGGATTTACTATGGCTACACCTTC
CDR3aa: CASSTGTGIYYGYTF

abundance: -
d_gene: -
len: 15
j_gene: TRBJ1-2
v_gene: TRBV15
CDR3nt: TGTGCCACCAGCAGAGTACCGACAGAGAACTATGGCTACACCTTC
CDR3aa: CATSRVPTENYGYTF

abundance: -
d_gene: TRBD1
len: 16
j_gene: TRBJ1-6
v_gene: TRBV4-1
CDR3nt: TGCGCCAGCAGCCGGCGACAGGGGGCAGATAATTCACCCCTCCACTTT
CDR3aa: CASSRRQGADNSPLHF

abundance: -
d_gene: TRBD1
len: 14
j_gene: TRBJ1-4
v_gene: TRBV7-9
CDR3nt: TGTGCCAGCAGCTTCAGGGGGCGTTCTGAAAAACTGTTTTTT
CDR3aa: CASSFRGRSEKLFF

abundance: -
d_gene: -
len: 12
j_gene: TRBJ2-1
v_gene: TRBV28
CDR3nt: TGTGCCAGCAGTCCGCCGGGACTTAACCAGTTCTTC
CDR3aa: CASSPPGLNQFF

abundance: once
d_gene: TRBD1
len: 14
j_gene: TRBJ2-7
v_gene: TRBV4-3
CDR3nt: TGCGCCAGCAGCTTCCGGACAGGGGACTACGAGCAGTACTTC
CDR3aa: CASSFRTGDYEQYF

abundance: -
d_gene: TRBD2
len: 15
j_gene: TRBJ2-7
v_gene: TRBV28
CDR3nt: TGTGCCAGCAGTACCCCGGCGGGGGTTCCCTACGAGCAGTACTTC
CDR3aa: CASSTPAGVPYEQYF

abundance: -
d_gene: -
len: 15
j_gene: TRBJ2-2
v_gene: TRBV5-4
CDR3nt: TGTGCCAGCAGCTTGGGACAATTCCCCACCGGGGAGCTGTTTTTT
CDR3aa: CASSLGQFPTGELFF

abundance: -
d_gene: -
len: 14
j_gene: TRBJ2-5
v_gene: TRBV5-1
CDR3nt: TGCGCCAGCAGCTTTGCAGGCAGCCAAGAGACCCAGTACTTC
CDR3aa: CASSFAGSQETQYF

abundance: -
d_gene: -
len: 12
j_gene: TRBJ1-1
v_gene: TRBV10-1
CDR3nt: TGCGCCAGCGGGGGGACGAACACTGAAGCTTTCTTT
CDR3aa: CASGGTNTEAFF

abundance: -
d_gene: -
len: 13
j_gene: TRBJ2-4
v_gene: TRBV4-3
CDR3nt: TGCGCCAGCAGCCAAGACAGGTTAAACATTCAGTACTTC
CDR3aa: CASSQDRLNIQYF

abundance: -
d_gene: -
len: 13
j_gene: TRBJ1-2
v_gene: TRBV7-9
CDR3nt: TGTGCCAGCAGCGTCGGACAGAACTATGGCTACACCTTC
CDR3aa: CASSVGQNYGYTF

abundance: -
d_gene: TRBD1
len: 14
j_gene: TRBJ1-2
v_gene: TRBV28
CDR3nt: TGTGCCAGCAGCCCCTATACAGGGGGCGATGGCTACACCTTC
CDR3aa: CASSPYTGGDGYTF

abundance: few
d_gene: -
len: 13
j_gene: TRBJ1-1
v_gene: TRBV19
CDR3nt: TGTGCCAGTAGCCAACATGTGAACACTGAAGCTTTCTTT
CDR3aa: CASSQHVNTEAFF